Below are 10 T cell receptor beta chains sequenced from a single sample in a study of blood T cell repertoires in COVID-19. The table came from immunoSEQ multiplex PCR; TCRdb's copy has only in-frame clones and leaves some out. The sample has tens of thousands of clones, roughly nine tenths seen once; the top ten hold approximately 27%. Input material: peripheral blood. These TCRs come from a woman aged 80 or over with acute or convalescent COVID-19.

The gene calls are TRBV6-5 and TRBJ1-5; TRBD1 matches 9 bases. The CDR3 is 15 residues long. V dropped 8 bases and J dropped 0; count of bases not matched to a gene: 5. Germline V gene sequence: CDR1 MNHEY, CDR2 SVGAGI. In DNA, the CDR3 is TGTGCCAGCGCACGACAGGGGGTTAGCAATCAGCCCCAGCATTTT. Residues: CASARQGVSNQPQHF.

The CDR3 here is CASSIGLLQETQYF. Written as DNA, the CDR3 is TGTGCCAGTAGTATAGGCTTACTGCAAGAGACCCAGTACTTC. The V gene is TRBV19, the J gene TRBJ2-5; D remains ambiguous. Trimming removed 1 base at V and 2 bases at J, with 8 bases between. The CDR3 has 14 amino acids. Germline assignment: CDR1 LNHDA and CDR2 SQIVND (reference sequence).

CDR3 bases: TGTGCCAGCAGTCCTATTCAGGGGCTGAACACTGAAGCTTTCTTT. It yields the protein CASSPIQGLNTEAFF. This rearrangement joins TRBV14 to TRBJ1-1; maybe TRBD1 (6 bases). CDR3 length equals 15 residues. V was trimmed by 6 bases and J by 0 bases, leaving 14 bases between them. CDR1 is SGHDN, CDR2 FVKESK, per germline.

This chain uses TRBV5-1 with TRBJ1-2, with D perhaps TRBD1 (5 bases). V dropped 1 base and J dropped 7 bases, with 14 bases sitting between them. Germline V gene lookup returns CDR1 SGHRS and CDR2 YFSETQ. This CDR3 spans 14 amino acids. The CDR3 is CASSLSGLQGGYTF. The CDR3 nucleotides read TGCGCCAGCAGCTTGTCTGGGCTTCAGGGTGGCTACACCTTC.

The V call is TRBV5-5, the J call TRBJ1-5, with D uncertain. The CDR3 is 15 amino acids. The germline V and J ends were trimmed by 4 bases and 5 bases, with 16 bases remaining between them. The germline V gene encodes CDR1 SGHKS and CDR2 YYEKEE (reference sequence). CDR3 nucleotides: TGTGCCAGCAGCCCATGGGCCGGGCGGGATCAGCCCCAGCATTTT. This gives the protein CASSPWAGRDQPQHF.

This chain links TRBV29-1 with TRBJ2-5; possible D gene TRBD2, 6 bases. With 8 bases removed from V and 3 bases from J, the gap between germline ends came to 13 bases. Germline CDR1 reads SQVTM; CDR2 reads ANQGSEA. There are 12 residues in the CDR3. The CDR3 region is CSPRKREETQYF. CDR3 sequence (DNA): TGCAGCCCCCGGAAGCGGGAAGAGACCCAGTACTTC.

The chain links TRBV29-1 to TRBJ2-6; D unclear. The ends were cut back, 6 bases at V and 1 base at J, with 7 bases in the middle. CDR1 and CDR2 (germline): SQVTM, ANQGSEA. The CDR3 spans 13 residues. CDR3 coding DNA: TGCAGCGTCACAAAATCTGGGGCCAACGTCCTGACTTTC. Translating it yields CSVTKSGANVLTF.

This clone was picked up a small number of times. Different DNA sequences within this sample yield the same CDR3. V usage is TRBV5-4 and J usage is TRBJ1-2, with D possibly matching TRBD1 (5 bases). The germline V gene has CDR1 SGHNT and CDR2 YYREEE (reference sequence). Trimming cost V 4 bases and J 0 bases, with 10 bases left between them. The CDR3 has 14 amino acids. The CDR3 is CASSLGQANYGYTF. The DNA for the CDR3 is TGTGCCAGCAGCCTGGGGCAGGCTAACTATGGCTACACCTTC.

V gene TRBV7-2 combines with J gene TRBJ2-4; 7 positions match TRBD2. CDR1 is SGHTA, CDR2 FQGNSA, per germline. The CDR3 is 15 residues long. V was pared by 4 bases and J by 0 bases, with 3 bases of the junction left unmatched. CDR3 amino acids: CASSWGRGAKNIQYF. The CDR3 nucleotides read TGTGCCAGCAGCTGGGGGAGGGGAGCCAAAAACATTCAGTACTTC.

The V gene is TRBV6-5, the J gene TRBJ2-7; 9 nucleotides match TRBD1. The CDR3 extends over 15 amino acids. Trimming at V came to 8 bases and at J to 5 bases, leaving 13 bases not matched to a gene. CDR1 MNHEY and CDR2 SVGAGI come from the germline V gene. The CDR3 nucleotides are TGTGCCAGCCCCTCCCGGGACAGGGCATCCCACGAGCAGTACTTC. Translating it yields CASPSRDRASHEQYF.